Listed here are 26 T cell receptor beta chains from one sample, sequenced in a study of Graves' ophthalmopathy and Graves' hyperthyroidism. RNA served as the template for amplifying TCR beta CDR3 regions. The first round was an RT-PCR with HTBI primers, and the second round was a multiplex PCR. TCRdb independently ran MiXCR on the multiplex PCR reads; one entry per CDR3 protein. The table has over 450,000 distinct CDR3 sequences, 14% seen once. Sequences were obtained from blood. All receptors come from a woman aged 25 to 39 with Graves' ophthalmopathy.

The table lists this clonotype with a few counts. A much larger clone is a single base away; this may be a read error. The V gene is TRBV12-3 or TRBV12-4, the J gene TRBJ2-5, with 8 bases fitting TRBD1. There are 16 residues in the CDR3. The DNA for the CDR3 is TGTGCCAGCTCCACGACGGGACAGGAGCAGCAAGAGACCCCGTACTTC. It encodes CASSTTGQEQQETPYF.

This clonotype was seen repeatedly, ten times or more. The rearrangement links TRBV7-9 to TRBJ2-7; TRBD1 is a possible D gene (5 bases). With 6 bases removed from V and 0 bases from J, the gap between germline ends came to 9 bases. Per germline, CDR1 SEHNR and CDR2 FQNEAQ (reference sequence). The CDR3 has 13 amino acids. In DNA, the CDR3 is TGTGCCAGCAGTCCAGGGATCTCCTACGAGCAGTACTTC. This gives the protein CASSPGISYEQYF.

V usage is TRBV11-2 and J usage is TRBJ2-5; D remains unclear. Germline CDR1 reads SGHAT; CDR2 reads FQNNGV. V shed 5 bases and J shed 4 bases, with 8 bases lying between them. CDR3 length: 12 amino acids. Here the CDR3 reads CASSPVLETQYF. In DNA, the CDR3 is TGTGCCAGCAGCCCGGTGCTAGAGACCCAGTACTTC.

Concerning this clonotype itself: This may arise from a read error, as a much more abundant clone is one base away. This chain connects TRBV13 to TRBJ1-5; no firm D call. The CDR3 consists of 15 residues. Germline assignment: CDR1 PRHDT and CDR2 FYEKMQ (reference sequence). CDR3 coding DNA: TGTGCCAGCAGCTTAGGGAACCCGGCAAATCAGCCCCGGCATTTT. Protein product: CASSLGNPANQPRHF.

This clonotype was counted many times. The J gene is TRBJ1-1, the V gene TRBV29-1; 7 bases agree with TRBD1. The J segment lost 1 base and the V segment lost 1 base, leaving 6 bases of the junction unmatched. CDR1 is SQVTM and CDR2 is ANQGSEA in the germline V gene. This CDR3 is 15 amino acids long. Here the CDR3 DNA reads TGCAGCGTTGAAGTATCCCGACAGGGGAACACTGAAGCTTTCTTT. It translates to CSVEVSRQGNTEAFF.

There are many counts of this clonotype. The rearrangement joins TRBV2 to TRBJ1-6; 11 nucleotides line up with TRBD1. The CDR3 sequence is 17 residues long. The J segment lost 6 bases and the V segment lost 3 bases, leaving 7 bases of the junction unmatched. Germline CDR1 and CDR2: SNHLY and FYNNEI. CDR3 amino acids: CASSDASGTGGNSPLHF. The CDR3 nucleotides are TGTGCCAGCAGTGATGCCTCCGGGACAGGGGGTAATTCACCCCTCCACTTT.

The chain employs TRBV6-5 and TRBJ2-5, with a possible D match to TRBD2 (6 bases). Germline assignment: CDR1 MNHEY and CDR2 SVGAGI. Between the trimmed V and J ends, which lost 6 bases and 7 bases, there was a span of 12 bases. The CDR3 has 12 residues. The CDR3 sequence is CASSWGVGTQYF. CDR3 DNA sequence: TGTGCCAGCAGCTGGGGGGTGGGGACCCAGTACTTC.

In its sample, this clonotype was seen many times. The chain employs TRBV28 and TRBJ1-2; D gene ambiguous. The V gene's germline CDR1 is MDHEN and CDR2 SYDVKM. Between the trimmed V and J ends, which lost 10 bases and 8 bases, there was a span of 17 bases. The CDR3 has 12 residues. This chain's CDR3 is CATSLTNFGYTF. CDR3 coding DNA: TGTGCCACCTCGTTGACAAATTTCGGCTACACCTTC.

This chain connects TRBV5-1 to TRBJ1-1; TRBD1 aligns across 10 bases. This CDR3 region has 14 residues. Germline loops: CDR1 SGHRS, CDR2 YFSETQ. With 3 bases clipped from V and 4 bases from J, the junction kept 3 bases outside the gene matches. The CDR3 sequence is CASSSGTGATEAFF. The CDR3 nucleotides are TGCGCCAGCAGCTCCGGGACAGGGGCCACTGAAGCTTTCTTT.

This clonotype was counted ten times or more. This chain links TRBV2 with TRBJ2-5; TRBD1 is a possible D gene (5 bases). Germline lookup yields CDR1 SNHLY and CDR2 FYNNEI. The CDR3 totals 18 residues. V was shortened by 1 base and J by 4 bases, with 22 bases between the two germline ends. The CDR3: CASSEVRGSLTLGETQYF. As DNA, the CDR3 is TGTGCCAGCAGTGAAGTTAGGGGCTCCCTGACCCTAGGAGAGACCCAGTACTTC.

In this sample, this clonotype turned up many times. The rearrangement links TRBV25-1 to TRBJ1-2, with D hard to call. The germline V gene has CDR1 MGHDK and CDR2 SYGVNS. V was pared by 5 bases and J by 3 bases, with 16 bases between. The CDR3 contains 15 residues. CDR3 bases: TGTGCCAGCAGTTCACCATACGACACCCACTATGGCTACACCTTC. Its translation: CASSSPYDTHYGYTF.

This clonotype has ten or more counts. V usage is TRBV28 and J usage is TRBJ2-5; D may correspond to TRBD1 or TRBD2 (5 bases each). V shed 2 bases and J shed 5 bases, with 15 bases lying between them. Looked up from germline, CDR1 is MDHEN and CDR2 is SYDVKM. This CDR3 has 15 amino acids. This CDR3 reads CASSLMAPRGETQYF. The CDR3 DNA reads TGTGCCAGCAGTTTAATGGCCCCCCGGGGCGAGACCCAGTACTTC.

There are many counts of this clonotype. The CDR3 protein is CASKRGTGDHEQYF. The CDR3 nucleotides read TGTGCCAGCAAACGCGGGACAGGGGACCACGAGCAGTACTTC. The chain is built from TRBV9 and TRBJ2-7; 10 bases fit TRBD1. Unmatched junction bases numbered 8, after V lost 6 bases and J lost 5 bases. Germline CDR1 and CDR2: SGDLS and YYNGEE. This CDR3 spans 14 amino acids.

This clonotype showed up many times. CDR3 loop: CATSSEGHQNYGYTF. In DNA, the CDR3 is TGTGCCACCAGCAGCGAGGGACACCAGAACTATGGCTACACCTTC. The genes are TRBV15 and TRBJ1-2, with D tentatively TRBD1 (6 bases). The CDR3 is 15 amino acids. Trimming cost V 3 bases and J 2 bases, with 13 bases left between them. Germline CDR1 and CDR2: LNHNV and YYDKDF (reference sequence).

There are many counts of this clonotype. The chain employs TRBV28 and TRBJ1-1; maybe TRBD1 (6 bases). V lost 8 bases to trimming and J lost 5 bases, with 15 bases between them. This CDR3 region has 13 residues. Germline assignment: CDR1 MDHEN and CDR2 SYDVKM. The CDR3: CASGVTGGTEAFF. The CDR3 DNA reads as TGTGCCAGCGGTGTGACAGGTGGGACTGAAGCTTTCTTT.

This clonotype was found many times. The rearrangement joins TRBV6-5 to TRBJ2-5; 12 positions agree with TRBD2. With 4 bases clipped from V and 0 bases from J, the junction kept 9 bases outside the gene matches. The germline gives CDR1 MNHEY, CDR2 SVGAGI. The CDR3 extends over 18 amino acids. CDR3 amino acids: CASSFLQGLAGYQETQYF. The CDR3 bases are TGTGCCAGCAGTTTTCTCCAGGGACTAGCGGGTTACCAAGAGACCCAGTACTTC.

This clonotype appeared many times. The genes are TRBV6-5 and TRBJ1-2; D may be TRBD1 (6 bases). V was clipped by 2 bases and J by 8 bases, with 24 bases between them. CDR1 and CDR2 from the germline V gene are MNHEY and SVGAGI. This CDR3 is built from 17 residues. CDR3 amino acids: CASSYPRSGPTRGGYTF. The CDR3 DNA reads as TGTGCCAGCAGTTACCCAAGATCCGGACCGACGAGGGGGGGCTACACCTTC.

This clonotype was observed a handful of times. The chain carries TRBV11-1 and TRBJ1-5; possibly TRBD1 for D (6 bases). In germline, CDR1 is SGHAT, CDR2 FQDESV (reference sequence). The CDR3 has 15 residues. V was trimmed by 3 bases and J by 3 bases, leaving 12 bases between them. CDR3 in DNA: TGTGCCAGCAGCTTGGGGCCAGGGGACAATCAGCCCCAGCATTTT. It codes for CASSLGPGDNQPQHF. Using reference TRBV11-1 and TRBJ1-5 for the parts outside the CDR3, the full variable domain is EAEVAQSPRYKITEKSQAVAFWCDPISGHATLYWYRQILGQGPELLVQFQDESVVDDSQLPKDRFSAERLKGVDSTLKIQPAELGDSAMYLCASSLGPGDNQPQHFGDGTRLSIL.

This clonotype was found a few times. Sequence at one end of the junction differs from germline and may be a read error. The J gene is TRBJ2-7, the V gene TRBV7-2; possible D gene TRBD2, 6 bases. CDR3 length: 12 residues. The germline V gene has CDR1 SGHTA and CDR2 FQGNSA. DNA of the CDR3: TGTGCCAGCAGCTGGGACTCCTACGATCAGTACTTC. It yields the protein CASSWDSYDQYF.

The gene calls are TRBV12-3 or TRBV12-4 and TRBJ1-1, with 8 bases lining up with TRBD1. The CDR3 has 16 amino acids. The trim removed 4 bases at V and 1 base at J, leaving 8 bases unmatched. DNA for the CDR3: TGTGCCAGCAGTTCCAAACCCGGGACAGGGAACACTGAAGCTTTCTTT. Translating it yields CASSSKPGTGNTEAFF.

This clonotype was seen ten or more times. For the CDR3, the DNA is TGTGCCAGCAGTTCGTTCCAGGGCTACAATCAGCCCCAGCATTTT. Protein sequence: CASSSFQGYNQPQHF. This chain uses TRBV6-5 with TRBJ1-5, with a tentative D call TRBD1 (5 bases). CDR1 and CDR2 from the germline V gene are MNHEY and SVGAGI. The V end lost 4 bases, the J end lost 3 bases, and 13 bases lay between the germline ends. This CDR3 contains 15 residues.

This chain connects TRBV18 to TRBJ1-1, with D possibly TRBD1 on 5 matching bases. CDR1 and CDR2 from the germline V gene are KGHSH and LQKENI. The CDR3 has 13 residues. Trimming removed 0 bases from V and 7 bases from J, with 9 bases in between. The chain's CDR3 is CASSPPTVNEAFF. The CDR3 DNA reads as TGTGCCAGCTCACCACCGACAGTCAATGAAGCTTTCTTT. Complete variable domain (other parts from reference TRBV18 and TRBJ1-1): NAGVMQNPRHLVRRRGQEARLRCSPMKGHSHVYWYRQLPEEGLKFMVYLQKENIIDESGMPKERFSAEFPKEGPSILRIQQVVRGDSAAYFCASSPPTVNEAFFGQGTRLTVV.

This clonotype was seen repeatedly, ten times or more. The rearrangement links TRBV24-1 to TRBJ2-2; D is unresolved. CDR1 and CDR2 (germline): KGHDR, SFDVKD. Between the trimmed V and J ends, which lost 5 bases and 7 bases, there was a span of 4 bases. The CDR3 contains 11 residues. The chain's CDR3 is CATSGGGELFF. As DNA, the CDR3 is TGTGCCACCAGTGGTGGCGGGGAGCTGTTTTTT.

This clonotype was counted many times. The CDR3 spells CASSLTRGGPEAFF. CDR3 nucleotide sequence: TGTGCCAGCAGCTTAACGCGGGGTGGGCCTGAAGCTTTCTTT. The rearrangement links TRBV11-1 to TRBJ1-1; D gene unclear. The V and J ends lost 2 bases and 6 bases respectively, with 13 bases between them. The germline gives CDR1 SGHAT, CDR2 FQDESV (reference sequence). The CDR3 runs 14 residues.

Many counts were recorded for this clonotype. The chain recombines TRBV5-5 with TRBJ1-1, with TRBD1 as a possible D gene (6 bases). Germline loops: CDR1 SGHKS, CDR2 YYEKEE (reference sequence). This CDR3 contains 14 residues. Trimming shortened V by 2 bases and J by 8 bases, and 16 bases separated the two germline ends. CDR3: CASSLGGQGSEAFF. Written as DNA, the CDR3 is TGTGCCAGCAGCTTAGGGGGGCAGGGATCAGAAGCTTTCTTT.

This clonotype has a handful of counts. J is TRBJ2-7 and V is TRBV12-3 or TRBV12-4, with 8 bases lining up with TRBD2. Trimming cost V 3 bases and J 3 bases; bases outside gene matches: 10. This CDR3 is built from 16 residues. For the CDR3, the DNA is TGTGCCAGCAGTTTCAGGCGGGAGGATTTTAACTACGAGCAGTACTTC. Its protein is CASSFRREDFNYEQYF.